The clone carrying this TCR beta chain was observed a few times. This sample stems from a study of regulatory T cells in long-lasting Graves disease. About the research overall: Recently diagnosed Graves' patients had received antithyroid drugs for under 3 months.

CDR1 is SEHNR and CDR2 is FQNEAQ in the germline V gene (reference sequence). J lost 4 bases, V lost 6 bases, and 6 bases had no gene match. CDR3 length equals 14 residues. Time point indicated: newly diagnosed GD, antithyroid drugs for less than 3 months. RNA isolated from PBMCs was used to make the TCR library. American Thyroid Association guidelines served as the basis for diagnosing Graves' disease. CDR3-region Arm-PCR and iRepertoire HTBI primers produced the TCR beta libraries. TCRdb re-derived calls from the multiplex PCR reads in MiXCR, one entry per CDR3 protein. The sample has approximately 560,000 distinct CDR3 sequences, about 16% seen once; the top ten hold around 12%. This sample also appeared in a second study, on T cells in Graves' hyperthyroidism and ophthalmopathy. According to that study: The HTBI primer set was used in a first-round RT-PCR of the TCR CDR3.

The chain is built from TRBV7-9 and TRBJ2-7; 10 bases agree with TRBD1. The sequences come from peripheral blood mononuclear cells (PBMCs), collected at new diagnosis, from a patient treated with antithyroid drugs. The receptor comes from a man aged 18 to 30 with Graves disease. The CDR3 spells CASRRGTGEYEQYF. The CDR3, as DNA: TGTGCCAGCAGGCGCGGGACAGGGGAGTACGAGCAGTACTTC.